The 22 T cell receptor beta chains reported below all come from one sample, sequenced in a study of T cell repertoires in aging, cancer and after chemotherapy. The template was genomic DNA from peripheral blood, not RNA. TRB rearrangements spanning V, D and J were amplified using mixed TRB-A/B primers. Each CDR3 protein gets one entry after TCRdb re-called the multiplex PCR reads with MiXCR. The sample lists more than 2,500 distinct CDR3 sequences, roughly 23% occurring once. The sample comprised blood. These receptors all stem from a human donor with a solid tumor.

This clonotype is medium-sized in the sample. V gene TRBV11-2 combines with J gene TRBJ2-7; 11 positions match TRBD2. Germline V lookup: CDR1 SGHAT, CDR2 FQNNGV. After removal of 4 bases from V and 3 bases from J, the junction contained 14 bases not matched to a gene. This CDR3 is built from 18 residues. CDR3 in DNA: TGTGCCAGCAGCTCGACCGGACTAGCGGGTAGGGTCAGCTACGAGCAGTACTTC. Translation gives CASSSTGLAGRVSYEQYF.

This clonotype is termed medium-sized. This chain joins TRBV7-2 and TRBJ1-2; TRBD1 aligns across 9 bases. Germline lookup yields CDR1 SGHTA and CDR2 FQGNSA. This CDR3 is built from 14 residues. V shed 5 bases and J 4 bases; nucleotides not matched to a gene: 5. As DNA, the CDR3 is TGTGCCAGCAGCCTCACAGGGGGCGTCTATGGCTACACCTTC. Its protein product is CASSLTGGVYGYTF.

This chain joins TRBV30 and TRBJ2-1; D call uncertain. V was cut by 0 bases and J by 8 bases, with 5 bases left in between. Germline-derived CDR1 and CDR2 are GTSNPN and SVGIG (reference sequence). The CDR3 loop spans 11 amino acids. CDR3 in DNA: TGTGCCTGGAGTGTAGTCGATGAGCAGTTCTTC. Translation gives CAWSVVDEQFF.

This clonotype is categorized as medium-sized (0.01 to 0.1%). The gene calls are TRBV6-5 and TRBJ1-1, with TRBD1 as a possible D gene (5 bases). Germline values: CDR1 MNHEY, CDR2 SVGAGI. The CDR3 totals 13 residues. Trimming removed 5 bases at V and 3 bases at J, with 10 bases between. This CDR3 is CASSQQAYTEAFF. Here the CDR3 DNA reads TGTGCCAGCAGTCAACAGGCGTACACTGAAGCTTTCTTT.

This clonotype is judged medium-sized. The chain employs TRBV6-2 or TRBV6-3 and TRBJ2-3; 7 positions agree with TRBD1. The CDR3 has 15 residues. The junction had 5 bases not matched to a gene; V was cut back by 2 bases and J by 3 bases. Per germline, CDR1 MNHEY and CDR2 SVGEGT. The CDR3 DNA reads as TGTGCCAGCAGTTACGTAGACAGGGTAACAGATACGCAGTATTTT. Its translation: CASSYVDRVTDTQYF.

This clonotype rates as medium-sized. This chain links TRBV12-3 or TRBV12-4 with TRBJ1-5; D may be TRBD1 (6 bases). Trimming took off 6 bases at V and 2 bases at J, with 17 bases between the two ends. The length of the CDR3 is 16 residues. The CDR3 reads CASSPIGTMGNQPQHF. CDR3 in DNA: TGTGCCAGCAGCCCGATCGGGACAATGGGCAATCAGCCCCAGCATTTT.

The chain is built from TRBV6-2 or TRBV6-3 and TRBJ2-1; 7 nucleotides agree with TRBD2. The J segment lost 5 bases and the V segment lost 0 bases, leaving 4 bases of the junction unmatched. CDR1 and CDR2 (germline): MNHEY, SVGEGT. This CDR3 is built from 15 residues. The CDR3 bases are TGTGCCAGCAGTTACTCGGGCGGGAGAGACAATGAGCAGTTCTTC. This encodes CASSYSGGRDNEQFF.

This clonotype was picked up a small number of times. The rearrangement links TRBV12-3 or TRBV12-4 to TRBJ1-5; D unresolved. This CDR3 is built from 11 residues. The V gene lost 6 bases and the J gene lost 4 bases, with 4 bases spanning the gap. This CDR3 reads CASRANQPQHF. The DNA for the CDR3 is TGTGCCAGCAGAGCGAATCAGCCCCAGCATTTT.

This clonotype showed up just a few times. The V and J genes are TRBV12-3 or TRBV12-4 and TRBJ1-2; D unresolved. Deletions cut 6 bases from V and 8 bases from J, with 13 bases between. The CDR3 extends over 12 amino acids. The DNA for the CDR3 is TGTGCCAGCAGAGCACCCTTAGGAGGCTACACCTTC. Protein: CASRAPLGGYTF.

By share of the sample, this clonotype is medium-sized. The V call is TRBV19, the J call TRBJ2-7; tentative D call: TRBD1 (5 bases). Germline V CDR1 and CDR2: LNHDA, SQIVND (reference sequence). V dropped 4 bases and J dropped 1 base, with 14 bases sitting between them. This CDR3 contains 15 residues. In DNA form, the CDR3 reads TGTGCCAGTAGTAAGTCAGGGCGGCTATCCTACGAGCAGTACTTC. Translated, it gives CASSKSGRLSYEQYF.

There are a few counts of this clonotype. In nucleotides, the CDR3 is TGTGCCAGCAGCGTAGGATCTACCCCCTACGAGCAGTACTTC. Translated: CASSVGSTPYEQYF. The V call is TRBV9, the J call TRBJ2-7; the D is unclear. Trimming pared 0 bases from V and 2 bases from J, leaving 9 bases between. The CDR3 consists of 14 residues. The germline V gene encodes CDR1 SGDLS and CDR2 YYNGEE.

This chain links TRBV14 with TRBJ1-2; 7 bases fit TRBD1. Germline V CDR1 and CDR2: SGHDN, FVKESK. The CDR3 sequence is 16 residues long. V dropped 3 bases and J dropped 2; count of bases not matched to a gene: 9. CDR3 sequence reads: CASSQTPTGINYGYTF. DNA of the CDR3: TGTGCCAGCAGCCAGACCCCGACAGGGATCAACTATGGCTACACCTTC.

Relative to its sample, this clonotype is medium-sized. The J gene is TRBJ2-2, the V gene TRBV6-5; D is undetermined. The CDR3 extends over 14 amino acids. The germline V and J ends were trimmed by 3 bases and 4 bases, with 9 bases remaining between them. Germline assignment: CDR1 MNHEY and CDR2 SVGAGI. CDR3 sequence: CASSYFRFTGELFF. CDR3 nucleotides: TGTGCCAGCAGTTATTTTCGGTTCACCGGGGAGCTGTTTTTT.

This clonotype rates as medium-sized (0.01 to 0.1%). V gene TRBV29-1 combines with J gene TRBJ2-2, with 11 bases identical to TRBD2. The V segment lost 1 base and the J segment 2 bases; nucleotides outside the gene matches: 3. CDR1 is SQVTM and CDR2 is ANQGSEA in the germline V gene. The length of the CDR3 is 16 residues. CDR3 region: CSVEAGTSGNTGELFF. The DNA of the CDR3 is TGCAGCGTTGAAGCCGGGACTAGCGGAAACACCGGGGAGCTGTTTTTT.

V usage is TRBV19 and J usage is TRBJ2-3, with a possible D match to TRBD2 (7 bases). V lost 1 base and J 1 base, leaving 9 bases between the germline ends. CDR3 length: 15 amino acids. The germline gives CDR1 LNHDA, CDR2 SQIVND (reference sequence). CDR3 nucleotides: TGTGCCAGTAGTATAGGAGGGGGGGGCACAGATACGCAGTATTTT. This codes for CASSIGGGGTDTQYF. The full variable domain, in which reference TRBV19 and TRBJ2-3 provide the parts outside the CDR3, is DGGITQSPKYLFRKEGQNVTLSCEQNLNHDAMYWYRQDPGQGLRLIYYSQIVNDFQKGDIAEGYSVSREKKESFPLTVTSAQKNPTAFYLCASSIGGGGTDTQYFGPGTRLTVL.

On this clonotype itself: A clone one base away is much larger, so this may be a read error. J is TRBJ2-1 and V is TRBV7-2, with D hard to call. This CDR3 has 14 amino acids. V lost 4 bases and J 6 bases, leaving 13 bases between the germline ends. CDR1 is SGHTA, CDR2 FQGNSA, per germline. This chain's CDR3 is CASSSDPSINEQFF. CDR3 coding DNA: TGTGCCAGCAGCTCAGATCCTAGTATCAATGAGCAGTTCTTC. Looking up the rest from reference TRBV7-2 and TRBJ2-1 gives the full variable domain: GAGVSQSPSNKVTEKGKDVELRCDPISGHTALYWYRQSLGQGLEFLIYFQGNSAPDKSGLPSDRFSAERTGGSVSTLTIQRTQQEDSAVYLCASSSDPSINEQFFGPGTRLTVL.

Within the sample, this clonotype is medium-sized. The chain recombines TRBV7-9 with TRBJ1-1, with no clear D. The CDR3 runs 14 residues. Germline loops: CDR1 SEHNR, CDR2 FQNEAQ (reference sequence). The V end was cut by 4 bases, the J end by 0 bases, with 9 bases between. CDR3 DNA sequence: TGTGCCAGCAGCTCCCACAGTCTGAACACTGAAGCTTTCTTT. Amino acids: CASSSHSLNTEAFF.

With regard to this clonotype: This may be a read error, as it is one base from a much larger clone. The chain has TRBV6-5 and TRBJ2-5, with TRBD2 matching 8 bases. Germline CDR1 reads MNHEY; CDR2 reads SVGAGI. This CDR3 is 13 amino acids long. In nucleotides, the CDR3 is TGTGCCAGCAGTTACGCAATTGTAGCGGGGAGGATCTTC. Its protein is CASSYAIVAGRIF.

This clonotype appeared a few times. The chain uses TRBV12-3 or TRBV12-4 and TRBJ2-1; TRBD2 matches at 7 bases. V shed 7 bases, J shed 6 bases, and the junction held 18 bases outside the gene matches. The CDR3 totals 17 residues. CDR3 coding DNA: TGTGCCAGCACCCTACGGGAAGGCTTAGGGACTACCAATGAGCAGTTCTTC. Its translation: CASTLREGLGTTNEQFF.

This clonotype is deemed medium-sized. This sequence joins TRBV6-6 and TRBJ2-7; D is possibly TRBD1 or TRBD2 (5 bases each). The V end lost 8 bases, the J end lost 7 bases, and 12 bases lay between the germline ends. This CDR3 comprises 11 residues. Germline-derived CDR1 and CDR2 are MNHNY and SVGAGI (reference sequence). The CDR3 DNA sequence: TGTGCCAGCGCCGAGGGGTGGGAGCAGTACTTC. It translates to CASAEGWEQYF.

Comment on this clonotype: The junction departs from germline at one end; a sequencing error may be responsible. The CDR3 coding sequence is TGTGCTAGCAGCCCCGGGACTCGAGGGGAGCAGTACTTC. Translating it yields CASSPGTRGEQYF. The rearrangement joins TRBV7-7 to TRBJ2-7, with TRBD2 as a possible D gene (6 bases). The germline V gene has CDR1 SSHAT and CDR2 FNYEAQ (reference sequence). The CDR3 covers 13 residues.

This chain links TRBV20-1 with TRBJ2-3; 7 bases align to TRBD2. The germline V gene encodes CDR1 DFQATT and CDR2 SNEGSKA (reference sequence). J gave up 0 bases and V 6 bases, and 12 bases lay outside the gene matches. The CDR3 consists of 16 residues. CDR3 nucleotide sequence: TGCAGTGCCAACATACGGACTAGATTAAGCACAGATACGCAGTATTTT. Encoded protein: CSANIRTRLSTDTQYF.